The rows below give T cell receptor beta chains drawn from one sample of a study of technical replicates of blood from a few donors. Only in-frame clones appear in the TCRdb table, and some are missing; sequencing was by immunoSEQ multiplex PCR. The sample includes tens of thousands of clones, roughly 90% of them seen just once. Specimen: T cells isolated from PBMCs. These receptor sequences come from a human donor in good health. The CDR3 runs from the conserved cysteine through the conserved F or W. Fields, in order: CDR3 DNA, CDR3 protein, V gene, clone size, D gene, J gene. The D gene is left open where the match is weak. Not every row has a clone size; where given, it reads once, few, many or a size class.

DNA: TGCAGTGCTAACCAGGGTTATGAGCAGTTCTTC; CDR3: CSANQGYEQFF; V: TRBV20-1; size: .; D: .; J: TRBJ2-1
DNA: TGTGCCAGCAGTTCACGGACAGGGGATCGGTTCTTC; CDR3: CASSSRTGDRFF; V: TRBV6-5; size: .; D: TRBD1; J: TRBJ2-1
DNA: TGTGCCAGCAGCCTAGACGGGGAGCAGTTCTTC; CDR3: CASSLDGEQFF; V: TRBV5-4; size: .; D: .; J: TRBJ2-1
DNA: TGTGCCAGCAGCGGGACAGGGCTCAATGAAAAACTGTTTTTT; CDR3: CASSGTGLNEKLFF; V: TRBV6-5; size: .; D: TRBD1; J: TRBJ1-4
DNA: TGTGCCAGCAGCTTCGGCGGGTACAATGAGCAGTTCTTC; CDR3: CASSFGGYNEQFF; V: TRBV25-1; size: .; D: .; J: TRBJ2-1
DNA: TGTGCCAGCAGCATTTACGTTTCGGCGGATGGCTACACCTTC; CDR3: CASSIYVSADGYTF; V: TRBV7-2; size: .; D: .; J: TRBJ1-2
DNA: TGCGCCAGCAGCTTGGCGCGCAGGTTATACAATGAGCAGTTCTTC; CDR3: CASSLARRLYNEQFF; V: TRBV5-1; size: once; D: .; J: TRBJ2-1
DNA: TGCGCCAGCAGTGACACAGGGAGTTATGGCTACACCTTC; CDR3: CASSDTGSYGYTF; V: TRBV10-1; size: .; D: .; J: TRBJ1-2
DNA: TGTGCCAGCTCACCGGGGAGGGAGTCCGACGGGGAGCTGTTTTTT; CDR3: CASSPGRESDGELFF; V: TRBV18; size: .; D: TRBD2; J: TRBJ2-2
DNA: TGTGCCAGCAGTTCCCCGGACAGGCTAACAGATACGCAGTATTTT; CDR3: CASSSPDRLTDTQYF; V: TRBV28; size: .; D: TRBD1; J: TRBJ2-3
DNA: TGTGCCAGCAGTTTATTGGGGGGTGGCGAGCAGTACTTC; CDR3: CASSLLGGGEQYF; V: TRBV27; size: .; D: .; J: TRBJ2-7
DNA: TGTGCCAGCAGCCAAGATAAGTACAGAGGGTCCACTGAAGCTTTCTTT; CDR3: CASSQDKYRGSTEAFF; V: TRBV4-2; size: .; D: .; J: TRBJ1-1
DNA: TGTGCCAGCAGCTTAGACAGGGGGCGGAATGGCTACACCTTC; CDR3: CASSLDRGRNGYTF; V: TRBV11-2; size: .; D: TRBD1; J: TRBJ1-2
DNA: TGTGCCAGCAGTCTCACCCCGCCAGGGGCGAATCAGCCCCAGCATTTT; CDR3: CASSLTPPGANQPQHF; V: TRBV27; size: .; D: .; J: TRBJ1-5
DNA: TGTGCCAGCCGAAGTAGGACAGGGTTAGGGGCAACTAATGAAAAACTGTTTTTT; CDR3: CASRSRTGLGATNEKLFF; V: TRBV28; size: .; D: TRBD1; J: TRBJ1-4
DNA: TGTGCCAGCACCGAGAAGAACCAAGAGACCCAGTACTTC; CDR3: CASTEKNQETQYF; V: TRBV28; size: .; D: .; J: TRBJ2-5
DNA: TGTGCCAGTGGGGAAACAGGGTACTATGGCTACACCTTC; CDR3: CASGETGYYGYTF; V: TRBV19; size: .; D: .; J: TRBJ1-2
DNA: TGTGCCAGTAGTATAGATCCAGGTAGCTACGAGCAGTACTTC; CDR3: CASSIDPGSYEQYF; V: TRBV19; size: .; D: .; J: TRBJ2-7
DNA: TGTGCCAGCAGAGGAGGAGGGATTTGGAACGAGCAGTACTTC; CDR3: CASRGGGIWNEQYF; V: TRBV7-8; size: .; D: .; J: TRBJ2-7
DNA: TGTGCCAGCAGCCCCCCAGCGGGACTCTACGAGCAGTACTTC; CDR3: CASSPPAGLYEQYF; V: TRBV7-2; size: .; D: TRBD2; J: TRBJ2-7
DNA: TGTGCCTGGAGAACCCTGGGAGGCGAGGTCACTGAAGCTTTCTTT; CDR3: CAWRTLGGEVTEAFF; V: TRBV30; size: once; D: .; J: TRBJ1-1
DNA: TGTGCCAGCAGTTCAATACAGTGGCGCGATGAGCAGTTCTTC; CDR3: CASSSIQWRDEQFF; V: TRBV27; size: .; D: .; J: TRBJ2-1
DNA: TGTGCCAGCAGTCCCGGGACAGGCCATCAGCCCCAGCATTTT; CDR3: CASSPGTGHQPQHF; V: TRBV7-9; size: few; D: TRBD1; J: TRBJ1-5
DNA: TGTGCCAGCAGCTTTGAGCTCCTGGTTGGAAACACCATATATTTT; CDR3: CASSFELLVGNTIYF; V: TRBV11-2; size: .; D: .; J: TRBJ1-3
DNA: TGCAGCGTTGAGGGAAGGGGCTACGAGCAGTACTTC; CDR3: CSVEGRGYEQYF; V: TRBV29-1; size: .; D: .; J: TRBJ2-7
DNA: TGTGCCAGCAGTCCAAGGACTAGCGGCTACAATGAGCAGTTCTTC; CDR3: CASSPRTSGYNEQFF; V: TRBV7-3; size: .; D: TRBD2; J: TRBJ2-1
DNA: TGTGCCAGCAGCTTATGGCCTAATGAGCAGTTCTTC; CDR3: CASSLWPNEQFF; V: TRBV11-3; size: .; D: .; J: TRBJ2-1
DNA: TGTGCCAGCTCACCGTCCAGGGAGGATCAGCCCCAGCATTTT; CDR3: CASSPSREDQPQHF; V: TRBV18; size: .; D: .; J: TRBJ1-5
DNA: TGTGCCAGCAAGGGGACAGGGCACTATGGCTACACCTTC; CDR3: CASKGTGHYGYTF; V: TRBV7-9; size: few; D: TRBD1; J: TRBJ1-2
DNA: TGTGCCAGCAGCTTCTTCGGAGGGGGCGCGACCGGGGAGCTGTTTTTT; CDR3: CASSFFGGGATGELFF; V: TRBV11-3; size: .; D: .; J: TRBJ2-2
DNA: TGTGCCAGCAGTTACTCGCCTAGCGGAAACAATGAGCAGTTCTTC; CDR3: CASSYSPSGNNEQFF; V: TRBV6-5; size: .; D: TRBD2; J: TRBJ2-1
DNA: TGTGCCATCAGTGAGAGGGACAGGGGAGGGTTGGAGACCCAGTACTTC; CDR3: CAISERDRGGLETQYF; V: TRBV10-3; size: .; D: TRBD1; J: TRBJ2-5
DNA: TGCGCCAGCAGCCCTAAGCTAGCGGGAGAGATCCCCTACGAGCAGTACTTC; CDR3: CASSPKLAGEIPYEQYF; V: TRBV4-1; size: .; D: TRBD2; J: TRBJ2-7
DNA: TGCGCCAGCAGTCAGGGACAGGGGGTAGTCGGGGAGCTGTTTTTT; CDR3: CASSQGQGVVGELFF; V: TRBV4-1; size: .; D: TRBD1; J: TRBJ2-2
DNA: TGTGCCAGCAGCCCCCGGGACACAGTGACCTACGAGCAGTACTTC; CDR3: CASSPRDTVTYEQYF; V: TRBV7-9; size: .; D: .; J: TRBJ2-7
DNA: TGTGCCAGCAGCTTTGGACTAGCGTGGAACGATGAGCAGTTCTTC; CDR3: CASSFGLAWNDEQFF; V: TRBV13; size: once; D: TRBD2; J: TRBJ2-1
DNA: TGTGCCAGCAGCCAAGAATTGGGAACCGGGAGTTACAATGAGCAGTTCTTC; CDR3: CASSQELGTGSYNEQFF; V: TRBV4-2; size: .; D: .; J: TRBJ2-1
DNA: TGTGCCAGCAGCGTAGGTGGTGGGACTAGCTCCAATGAGCAGTTCTTC; CDR3: CASSVGGGTSSNEQFF; V: TRBV9; size: .; D: TRBD2; J: TRBJ2-1
DNA: TGTGCCAGCAGAGGGACAGGGGGTTTGGGTACGCAGTATTTT; CDR3: CASRGTGGLGTQYF; V: TRBV28; size: few; D: TRBD1; J: TRBJ2-3
DNA: TGTGCCAGCAGGGAAGACAGGGGTAGACAGCCCCAGCATTTT; CDR3: CASREDRGRQPQHF; V: TRBV2; size: .; D: TRBD1; J: TRBJ1-5
DNA: TGTGCCAGCAGCCCAATCCCCCTAGCGGGACTAAGGGACGAGCAGTACTTC; CDR3: CASSPIPLAGLRDEQYF; V: TRBV5-4; size: .; D: TRBD2; J: TRBJ2-7
DNA: TGTGCCAGCAGCCAGAACGGGGAGCTGTTTTTT; CDR3: CASSQNGELFF; V: TRBV6-6; size: .; D: .; J: TRBJ2-2
DNA: TGTGCCTGGAGGACTGGGGCAGGCGATTATGGCTACACCTTC; CDR3: CAWRTGAGDYGYTF; V: TRBV30; size: .; D: .; J: TRBJ1-2
DNA: TGTGCCAGCATCGGGGGGCAGGCAACTAATGAAAAACTGTTTTTT; CDR3: CASIGGQATNEKLFF; V: TRBV2; size: once; D: .; J: TRBJ1-4
DNA: TGTGCCAGCAGTTTTGAGCGGGATGGGCCAAGAGTCTTAGGGACCCAGTACTTC; CDR3: CASSFERDGPRVLGTQYF; V: TRBV28; size: once; D: TRBD2; J: TRBJ2-5
DNA: TGTGCCAGCAGTTTATCGCAGGGGGACACTAATGAGCAGTTCTTC; CDR3: CASSLSQGDTNEQFF; V: TRBV27; size: .; D: TRBD1; J: TRBJ2-1
DNA: TGTGCCAGCACCCCGTTAGGGGCGTACGGTCAGCCCCAGCATTTT; CDR3: CASTPLGAYGQPQHF; V: TRBV2; size: .; D: .; J: TRBJ1-5